Listed below are T cell receptor beta chains from one sample, sequenced in a study of vaccination effects on CD4 cells after COVID-19. The repertoire was sequenced with immunoSEQ multiplex PCR; TCRdb's copy has only in-frame clones and lacks some. The data contain roughly 42,000 clones, around 77% of them seen just once; the ten biggest clones take up roughly 3.1%. No antigen has been assigned to these receptors. Specimen: CD4+ T cells from PBMCs cultured with HCoV-NL63 spike peptides, collected before COVID-19 vaccination. The receptors were gathered from a human donor who received a COVID-19 vaccine. Each CDR3 is given with its conserved first and last residue. A D gene is named only where the DNA matches it firmly. Only part of the rows carry a size: once, few, many, or a class if the clone is expanded.

clone size: NA
D gene: TRBD1
V gene: TRBV6-5
J gene: TRBJ1-5
CDR3 protein: CASSPTGSNQPQHF
CDR3 DNA: TGTGCCAGCAGTCCGACAGGGAGCAATCAGCCCCAGCATTTT

clone size: NA
D gene: NA
V gene: TRBV2
J gene: TRBJ1-5
CDR3 protein: CASSERYQPQHF
CDR3 DNA: TGTGCCAGCAGTGAGAGATATCAGCCCCAGCATTTT

clone size: NA
D gene: TRBD2
V gene: TRBV19
J gene: TRBJ2-5
CDR3 protein: CASRASGGAETQYF
CDR3 DNA: TGTGCCAGTAGGGCTAGCGGGGGGGCTGAGACCCAGTACTTC

clone size: NA
D gene: NA
V gene: TRBV29-1
J gene: TRBJ1-4
CDR3 protein: CSVPGTADEKLFF
CDR3 DNA: TGCAGCGTTCCAGGGACGGCTGATGAAAAACTGTTTTTT

clone size: NA
D gene: NA
V gene: TRBV5-1
J gene: TRBJ1-3
CDR3 protein: CASSPLGGPGNTIYF
CDR3 DNA: TGCGCCAGCAGCCCTTTGGGGGGGCCTGGAAACACCATATATTTT

clone size: NA
D gene: TRBD1
V gene: TRBV6-1
J gene: TRBJ1-2
CDR3 protein: CASSEAIRGTGRDGYTF
CDR3 DNA: TGTGCCAGCAGTGAAGCTATCCGCGGGACAGGGAGGGATGGCTACACCTTC

clone size: NA
D gene: NA
V gene: TRBV24-1
J gene: TRBJ2-3
CDR3 protein: CATSGQRSTDTQYF
CDR3 DNA: TGTGCCACCAGTGGCCAGAGAAGCACAGATACGCAGTATTTT

clone size: few
D gene: TRBD1
V gene: TRBV2
J gene: TRBJ1-5
CDR3 protein: CASSDDREGPAQPQHF
CDR3 DNA: TGTGCCAGCAGCGACGACAGGGAAGGGCCCGCTCAGCCCCAGCATTTT

clone size: NA
D gene: TRBD1
V gene: TRBV11-3
J gene: TRBJ2-3
CDR3 protein: CASSVDRGDTDTQYF
CDR3 DNA: TGTGCCAGCAGCGTCGACAGGGGGGACACAGATACGCAGTATTTT

clone size: NA
D gene: NA
V gene: TRBV28
J gene: TRBJ1-1
CDR3 protein: CASSAPGPVNTEAFF
CDR3 DNA: TGTGCCAGCAGCGCCCCAGGACCGGTGAACACTGAAGCTTTCTTT

clone size: NA
D gene: TRBD1
V gene: TRBV15
J gene: TRBJ2-4
CDR3 protein: CATSREGQVKNIQYF
CDR3 DNA: TGTGCCACCAGCAGGGAGGGACAGGTAAAAAACATTCAGTACTTC

clone size: NA
D gene: TRBD2
V gene: TRBV7-3
J gene: TRBJ2-5
CDR3 protein: CASSLGWLAGGQETQYF
CDR3 DNA: TGTGCCAGCAGCTTAGGGTGGCTAGCGGGGGGTCAAGAGACCCAGTACTTC

clone size: NA
D gene: NA
V gene: TRBV4-1
J gene: TRBJ2-5
CDR3 protein: CASSQALQETQYF
CDR3 DNA: TGCGCCAGCAGCCAAGCTCTCCAAGAGACCCAGTACTTC

clone size: NA
D gene: TRBD2
V gene: TRBV5-1
J gene: TRBJ2-2
CDR3 protein: CASSPGTSGTWGTGELFF
CDR3 DNA: TGCGCCAGCAGCCCCGGGACTAGCGGGACCTGGGGCACCGGGGAGCTGTTTTTT

clone size: few
D gene: NA
V gene: TRBV18
J gene: TRBJ1-3
CDR3 protein: CASSPWNTGGNTIYF
CDR3 DNA: TGTGCCAGCTCACCCTGGAACACCGGCGGAAACACCATATATTTT

clone size: NA
D gene: NA
V gene: TRBV7-9
J gene: TRBJ1-4
CDR3 protein: CASSLSEGGKLFF
CDR3 DNA: TGTGCCAGCAGCTTAAGCGAGGGGGGAAAACTGTTTTTT

clone size: NA
D gene: NA
V gene: TRBV18
J gene: TRBJ2-5
CDR3 protein: CASSPLPTVQETQYF
CDR3 DNA: TGTGCCAGCTCACCCCTACCGACAGTACAAGAGACCCAGTACTTC

clone size: few
D gene: NA
V gene: TRBV4-3
J gene: TRBJ1-2
CDR3 protein: CASSQVIPGARDGYTF
CDR3 DNA: TGCGCCAGCAGCCAAGTCATTCCGGGGGCGAGAGATGGCTACACCTTC

clone size: NA
D gene: TRBD2
V gene: TRBV7-2
J gene: TRBJ2-3
CDR3 protein: CASSLVKRGGTDTQYF
CDR3 DNA: TGTGCCAGCAGCTTAGTGAAGCGGGGGGGCACAGATACGCAGTATTTT

clone size: NA
D gene: TRBD1
V gene: TRBV5-1
J gene: TRBJ2-3
CDR3 protein: CASSGQGVNTQYF
CDR3 DNA: TGCGCCAGCAGCGGACAGGGCGTGAATACGCAGTATTTT

clone size: NA
D gene: NA
V gene: TRBV7-2
J gene: TRBJ1-2
CDR3 protein: CASSGGGLYGYTF
CDR3 DNA: TGTGCCAGCAGCGGTGGGGGGCTCTATGGCTACACCTTC

clone size: NA
D gene: TRBD1
V gene: TRBV19
J gene: TRBJ1-4
CDR3 protein: CASSIPQGRQKLFF
CDR3 DNA: TGTGCCAGTAGTATCCCACAGGGGAGGCAAAAACTGTTTTTT

clone size: NA
D gene: NA
V gene: TRBV18
J gene: TRBJ2-5
CDR3 protein: CASSTNGGVETQYF
CDR3 DNA: TGTGCCAGCTCCACCAACGGGGGAGTAGAGACCCAGTACTTC

clone size: NA
D gene: NA
V gene: TRBV6-2/TRBV6-3
J gene: TRBJ2-6
CDR3 protein: CASSSPAGANVLTF
CDR3 DNA: TGTGCCAGCAGTTCCCCCGCTGGGGCCAACGTCCTGACTTTC

clone size: NA
D gene: TRBD1
V gene: TRBV19
J gene: TRBJ2-5
CDR3 protein: CASSSTGTAQETQYF
CDR3 DNA: TGTGCCAGTAGTTCGACCGGGACAGCCCAAGAGACCCAGTACTTC

clone size: once
D gene: TRBD1
V gene: TRBV12-3/TRBV12-4
J gene: TRBJ2-1
CDR3 protein: CASRGQGNEQFF
CDR3 DNA: TGTGCCAGCAGGGGACAGGGGAATGAGCAGTTCTTC

clone size: NA
D gene: NA
V gene: TRBV21-1
J gene: TRBJ1-5
CDR3 protein: CASRKGRDQPQHF
CDR3 DNA: TGTGCCAGCAGAAAAGGGCGAGATCAGCCCCAGCATTTT

clone size: NA
D gene: NA
V gene: TRBV6-1
J gene: TRBJ1-4
CDR3 protein: CASSEAGREKLFF
CDR3 DNA: TGTGCCAGCAGTGAAGCAGGACGTGAAAAACTGTTTTTT

clone size: NA
D gene: TRBD1
V gene: TRBV24-1
J gene: TRBJ1-2
CDR3 protein: CATSDTRTGASYGYTF
CDR3 DNA: TGTGCCACCAGTGATACTAGGACAGGGGCAAGCTATGGCTACACCTTC

clone size: NA
D gene: NA
V gene: TRBV30
J gene: TRBJ2-1
CDR3 protein: CAWSVSRPYNEQFF
CDR3 DNA: TGTGCCTGGAGTGTAAGCAGGCCCTACAATGAGCAGTTCTTC

clone size: NA
D gene: NA
V gene: TRBV4-1
J gene: TRBJ2-1
CDR3 protein: CASSQSMTGSSYNEQFF
CDR3 DNA: TGCGCCAGCAGCCAGTCCATGACTGGGAGCTCCTACAATGAGCAGTTCTTC

clone size: NA
D gene: NA
V gene: TRBV18
J gene: TRBJ2-1
CDR3 protein: CASSPMTGTLYNEQFF
CDR3 DNA: TGTGCCAGCTCACCAATGACGGGGACCCTTTACAATGAGCAGTTCTTC

clone size: NA
D gene: NA
V gene: TRBV7-2
J gene: TRBJ2-6
CDR3 protein: CASSLELRAGANVLTF
CDR3 DNA: TGTGCCAGCAGCTTAGAGCTGAGGGCCGGGGCCAACGTCCTGACTTTC

clone size: once
D gene: TRBD1
V gene: TRBV27
J gene: TRBJ1-6
CDR3 protein: CASSKSRDRGASPLHF
CDR3 DNA: TGTGCCAGCAGTAAGTCCCGGGACAGGGGGGCTTCACCCCTCCACTTT

clone size: NA
D gene: TRBD2
V gene: TRBV2
J gene: TRBJ2-2
CDR3 protein: CASIIGLAGAGELFF
CDR3 DNA: TGTGCCAGCATTATTGGACTAGCGGGGGCCGGGGAGCTGTTTTTT

clone size: NA
D gene: NA
V gene: TRBV19
J gene: TRBJ1-5
CDR3 protein: CASSKGNQPQHF
CDR3 DNA: TGTGCCAGTAGTAAAGGGAACCAGCCCCAGCATTTT

clone size: NA
D gene: NA
V gene: TRBV9
J gene: TRBJ2-6
CDR3 protein: CASRGGSSGANVLTF
CDR3 DNA: TGTGCCAGCCGAGGGGGGAGCTCTGGGGCCAACGTCCTGACTTTC

clone size: NA
D gene: TRBD2
V gene: TRBV19
J gene: TRBJ2-3
CDR3 protein: CATRASGEGGTQYF
CDR3 DNA: TGTGCCACCAGAGCGAGCGGGGAGGGAGGTACGCAGTATTTT

clone size: NA
D gene: TRBD1
V gene: TRBV6-5
J gene: TRBJ1-2
CDR3 protein: CASSRGQNYGYTF
CDR3 DNA: TGTGCCAGCAGTCGGGGACAGAACTATGGCTACACCTTC

clone size: NA
D gene: NA
V gene: TRBV10-3
J gene: TRBJ2-3
CDR3 protein: CAISESQGVPDTQYF
CDR3 DNA: TGTGCCATCAGTGAGTCACAGGGCGTCCCAGATACGCAGTATTTT

clone size: NA
D gene: NA
V gene: TRBV9
J gene: TRBJ2-3
CDR3 protein: CASSGGADTQYF
CDR3 DNA: TGTGCCAGCAGCGGGGGGGCAGATACGCAGTATTTT

clone size: NA
D gene: TRBD1
V gene: TRBV5-1
J gene: TRBJ2-2
CDR3 protein: CASSSGQANTGELFF
CDR3 DNA: TGCGCCAGCAGCTCGGGACAGGCCAACACCGGGGAGCTGTTTTTT

clone size: NA
D gene: NA
V gene: TRBV11-2
J gene: TRBJ1-6
CDR3 protein: CASSFPGNSPLHF
CDR3 DNA: TGTGCCAGCAGCTTTCCAGGGAACTCACCCCTCCACTTT

clone size: NA
D gene: NA
V gene: TRBV13
J gene: TRBJ2-1
CDR3 protein: CASSLGGREQFF
CDR3 DNA: TGTGCCAGCAGCTTAGGGGGGCGTGAGCAGTTCTTC

clone size: NA
D gene: NA
V gene: TRBV6-5
J gene: TRBJ1-2
CDR3 protein: CASYWANYGYTF
CDR3 DNA: TGTGCCAGTTATTGGGCGAACTATGGCTACACCTTC